This record covers a single T cell receptor (beta chain). Its target is not known. V shed 3 bases and J 1 base; nucleotides not matched to a gene: 12. The CDR3 spans 18 residues. Germline V lookup: CDR1 MDHEN, CDR2 SYDVKM. This specimen comes from a study of cytomegalovirus exposure and HLA in healthy donors. Points from the study as a whole: There were several of the most significant clusters that appeared linked to common viral pathogens in a later analysis.

The PCR had 60 Vbeta and 13 Jbeta primers. TCRdb's table, derived via immunoSEQ multiplex PCR, lists solely in-frame clones and lacks some. Of about 150,000 clones detected, less than 85% appear once; the ten largest clones hold 2% to 2.5%. The sequence derives from a woman in her sixties in good health and CMV-seropositive. The sample taken for sequencing was PBMCs. This sequence joins TRBV28 and TRBJ1-1; 9 bases align to TRBD1. The CDR3 protein is CASSFGQGSINGNTEAFF. The DNA of the CDR3 is TGTGCCAGCAGTTTTGGACAGGGGTCTATTAACGGGAACACTGAAGCTTTCTTT.